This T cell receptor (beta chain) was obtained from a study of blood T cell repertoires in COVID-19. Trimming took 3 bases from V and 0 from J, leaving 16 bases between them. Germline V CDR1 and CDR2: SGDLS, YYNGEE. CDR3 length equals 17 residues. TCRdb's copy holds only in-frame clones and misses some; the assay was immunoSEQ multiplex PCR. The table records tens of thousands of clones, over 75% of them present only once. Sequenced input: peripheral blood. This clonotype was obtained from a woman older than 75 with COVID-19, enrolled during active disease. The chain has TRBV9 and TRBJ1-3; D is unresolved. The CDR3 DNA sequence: TGTGCCAGCAGCGCACCGAACCCGTGGAGCTCTGGAAACACCATATATTTT. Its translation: CASSAPNPWSSGNTIYF.